Each of the 8 T cell receptor beta chains below was sequenced from the same sample in a study of cytomegalovirus exposure and HLA in healthy donors. The PCR contained 60 Vbeta and 13 Jbeta primers. Assay: immunoSEQ multiplex PCR; the TCRdb copy retains only in-frame clones and omits some. The top ten hold 0.65% to 0.85% of the sample, which has about 170,000 clones, approximately 80% seen once. The source material was PBMCs. The source is a female donor in good health and CMV-seronegative.

J is TRBJ1-3 and V is TRBV11-2; D not resolved. Trimming pared 4 bases from V and 4 bases from J, leaving 14 bases between. Germline CDR1 is SGHAT and CDR2 is FQNNGV. The CDR3 is 15 amino acids. CDR3 in DNA: TGTGCCAGCAGCTCCCTGGAGGGCAACGGAAACACCATATATTTT. Its protein product is CASSSLEGNGNTIYF.

The CDR3 is CASSLLSTRSSYNEQFF. For the CDR3, the DNA is TGTGCCAGCAGCTTACTCTCCACTAGGAGCTCCTACAATGAGCAGTTCTTC. The chain uses TRBV7-7 and TRBJ2-1, with D perhaps matching TRBD2 (5 bases). There are 17 residues in the CDR3. The V end lost 2 bases, the J end lost 0 bases, and 14 bases lay between the germline ends. CDR1 is SSHAT and CDR2 is FNYEAQ in the germline V gene (reference sequence).

The rearrangement uses TRBV4-3 and TRBJ2-7; possibly TRBD2 for D (6 bases). V was cut by 3 bases and J by 0 bases, with 15 bases left in between. The CDR3 is 16 residues long. CDR1 is LGHNA and CDR2 is YSLEER in the germline V gene. The CDR3 DNA reads TGCGCCAGCAGCCAGGATATCACCGGGAGCTCCTACGAGCAGTACTTC. It yields the protein CASSQDITGSSYEQYF.

On this clone: Germline is not matched at one junction end, which may reflect a read error. Other DNA variants within this sample encode the same CDR3. The V gene is TRBV5-4, the J gene TRBJ1-1; TRBD1 aligns across 7 bases. This CDR3 is 15 amino acids long. CDR1 is SGHNT and CDR2 is YYREEE in the germline V gene (reference sequence). The CDR3 loop is CASRRQGDLFTEAFF. CDR3 DNA: TGTGCCAGCAGAAGACAGGGCGATTTGTTCACTGAAGCTTTTTTT.

This chain uses TRBV7-9 with TRBJ1-1, with D possibly matching TRBD1 (6 bases). This CDR3 is 12 amino acids long. V was trimmed by 2 bases and J by 10 bases, leaving 11 bases between them. Germline CDR1 reads SEHNR; CDR2 reads FQNEAQ (reference sequence). CDR3 residues: CASSLWTDRAFF. The CDR3 region has the DNA TGTGCCAGCAGCTTATGGACAGATCGAGCTTTCTTT.

V gene TRBV30 combines with J gene TRBJ1-1, with a weak D call TRBD1 (5 bases). The length of the CDR3 is 14 residues. CDR1 and CDR2 (germline): GTSNPN, SVGIG (reference sequence). Trimming shortened V by 5 bases and J by 3 bases, and 16 bases separated the two germline ends. In nucleotides, the CDR3 is TGTGCCTGGGCCTTTGGGGGGACCTACACTGAAGCTTTCTTT. Its translation: CAWAFGGTYTEAFF.

The J gene is TRBJ1-2, the V gene TRBV29-1, with D hard to call. This CDR3 is 13 amino acids long. Trimming took 0 bases from V and 6 from J, leaving 11 bases between them. CDR1 SQVTM and CDR2 ANQGSEA come from the germline V gene. Written as DNA, the CDR3 is TGCAGCGTTGAAGATCGGTTCGGGGATGGCTACACCTTC. Translating gives CSVEDRFGDGYTF.

In this sample, this clone turned up once. One end of the junction does not line up with germline, which may come from a read error. The V and J genes are TRBV19 and TRBJ2-6; possible D gene TRBD1, 5 bases. This CDR3 is built from 14 residues. Germline CDR1 LNHDA, CDR2 SQIVND (reference sequence). CDR3 DNA: TGTGCCAGTAAACGCCTCTCTGGGGCCAACGGCCTGACTTTC. Translation: CASKRLSGANGLTF. Supplemented by reference TRBV19 and TRBJ2-6, the full variable domain reads DGGITQSPKYLFRKEGQNVTLSCEQNLNHDAMYWYRQDPGQGLRLIYYSQIVNDFQKGDIAEGYSVSREKKESFPLTVTSAQKNPTAFYLCASKRLSGANGLTFGAGSRLTVL.